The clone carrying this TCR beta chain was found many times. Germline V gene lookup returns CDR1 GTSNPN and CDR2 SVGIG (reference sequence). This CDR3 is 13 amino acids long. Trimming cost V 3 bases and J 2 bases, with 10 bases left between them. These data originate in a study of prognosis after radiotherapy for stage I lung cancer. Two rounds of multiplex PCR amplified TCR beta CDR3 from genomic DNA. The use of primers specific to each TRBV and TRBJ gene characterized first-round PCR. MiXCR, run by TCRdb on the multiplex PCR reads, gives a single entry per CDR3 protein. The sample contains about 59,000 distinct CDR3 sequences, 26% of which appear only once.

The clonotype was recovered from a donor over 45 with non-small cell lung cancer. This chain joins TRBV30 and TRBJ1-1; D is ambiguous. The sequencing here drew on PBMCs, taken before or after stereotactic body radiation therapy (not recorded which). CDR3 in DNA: TGTGCCTGGAGCGCCGACGGAAACACTGAAGCTTTCTTT. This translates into CAWSADGNTEAFF.